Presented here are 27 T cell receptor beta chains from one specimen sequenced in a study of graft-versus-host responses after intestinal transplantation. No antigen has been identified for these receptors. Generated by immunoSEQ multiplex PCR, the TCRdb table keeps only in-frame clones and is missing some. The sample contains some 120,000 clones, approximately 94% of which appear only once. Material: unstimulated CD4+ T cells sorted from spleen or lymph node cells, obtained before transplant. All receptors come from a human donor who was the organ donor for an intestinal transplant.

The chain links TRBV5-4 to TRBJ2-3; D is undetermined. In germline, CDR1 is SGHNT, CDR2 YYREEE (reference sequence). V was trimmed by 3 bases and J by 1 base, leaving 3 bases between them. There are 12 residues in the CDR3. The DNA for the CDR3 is TGTGCCAGCAGCTCCGGCACAGATACGCAGTATTTT. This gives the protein CASSSGTDTQYF.

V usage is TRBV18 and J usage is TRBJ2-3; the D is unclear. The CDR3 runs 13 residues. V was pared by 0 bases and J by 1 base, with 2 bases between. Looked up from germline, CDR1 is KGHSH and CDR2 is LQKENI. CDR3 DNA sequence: TGTGCCAGCTCACCACCGGGCACAGATACGCAGTATTTT. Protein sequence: CASSPPGTDTQYF. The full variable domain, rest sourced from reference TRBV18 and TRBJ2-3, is NAGVMQNPRHLVRRRGQEARLRCSPMKGHSHVYWYRQLPEEGLKFMVYLQKENIIDESGMPKERFSAEFPKEGPSILRIQQVVRGDSAAYFCASSPPGTDTQYFGPGTRLTVL.

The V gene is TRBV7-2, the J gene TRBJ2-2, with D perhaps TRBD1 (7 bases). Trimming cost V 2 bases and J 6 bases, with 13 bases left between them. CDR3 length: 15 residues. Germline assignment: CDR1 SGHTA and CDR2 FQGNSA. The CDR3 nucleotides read TGTGCCAGCAGCTTACAGGGGGGTATGGCCGGGGAGCTGTTTTTT. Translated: CASSLQGGMAGELFF.

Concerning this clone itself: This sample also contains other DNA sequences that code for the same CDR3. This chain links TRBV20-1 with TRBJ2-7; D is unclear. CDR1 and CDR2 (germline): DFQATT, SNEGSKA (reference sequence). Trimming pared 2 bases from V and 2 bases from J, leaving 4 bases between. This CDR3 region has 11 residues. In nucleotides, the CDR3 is TGCAGTGCTAGACTAGCCTACGAGCAGTACTTC. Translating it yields CSARLAYEQYF.

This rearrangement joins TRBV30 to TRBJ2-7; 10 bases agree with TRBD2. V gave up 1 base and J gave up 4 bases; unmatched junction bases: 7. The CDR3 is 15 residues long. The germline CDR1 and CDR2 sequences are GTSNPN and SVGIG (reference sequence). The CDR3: CAWSGLAGVAYEQYF. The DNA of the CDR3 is TGTGCCTGGAGTGGGCTAGCGGGAGTGGCTTACGAGCAGTACTTC.

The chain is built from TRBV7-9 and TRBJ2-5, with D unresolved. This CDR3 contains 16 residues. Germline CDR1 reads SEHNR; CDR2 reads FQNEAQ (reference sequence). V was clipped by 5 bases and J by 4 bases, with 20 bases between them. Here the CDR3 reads CASSPDLQKPRETQYF. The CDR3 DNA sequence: TGTGCCAGCAGCCCGGACCTCCAAAAGCCCAGAGAGACCCAGTACTTC. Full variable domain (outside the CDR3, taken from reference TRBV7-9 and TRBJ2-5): DTGVSQNPRHKITKRGQNVTFRCDPISEHNRLYWYRQTLGQGPEFLTYFQNEAQLEKSRLLSDRFSAERPKGSFSTLEIQRTEQGDSAMYLCASSPDLQKPRETQYFGPGTRLLVL.

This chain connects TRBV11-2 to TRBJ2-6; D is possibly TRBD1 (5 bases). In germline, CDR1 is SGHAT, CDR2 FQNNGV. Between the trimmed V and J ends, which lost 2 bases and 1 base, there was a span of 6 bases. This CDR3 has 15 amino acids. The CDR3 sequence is CASSLQGSGANVLTF. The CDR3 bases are TGTGCCAGCAGCTTACAGGGATCTGGGGCCAACGTCCTGACTTTC. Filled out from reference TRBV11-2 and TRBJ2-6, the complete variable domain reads EAGVAQSPRYKIIEKRQSVAFWCNPISGHATLYWYQQILGQGPKLLIQFQNNGVVDDSQLPKDRFSAERLKGVDSTLKIQPAKLEDSAVYLCASSLQGSGANVLTFGAGSRLTVL.

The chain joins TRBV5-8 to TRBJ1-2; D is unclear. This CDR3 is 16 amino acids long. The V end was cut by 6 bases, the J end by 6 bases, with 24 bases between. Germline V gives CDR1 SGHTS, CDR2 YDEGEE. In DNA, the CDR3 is TGTGCCAGCATCCCGGAGCCCCAACGAGCGGGAAATGGCTACACCTTC. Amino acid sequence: CASIPEPQRAGNGYTF.

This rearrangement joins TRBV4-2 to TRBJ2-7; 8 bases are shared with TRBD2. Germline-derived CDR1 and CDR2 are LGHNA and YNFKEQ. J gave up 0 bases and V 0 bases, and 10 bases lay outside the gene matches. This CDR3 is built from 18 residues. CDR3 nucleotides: TGTGCCAGCAGCCAAGATCAGGTAGGAGCGGGAGTCTCCTACGAGCAGTACTTC. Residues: CASSQDQVGAGVSYEQYF.

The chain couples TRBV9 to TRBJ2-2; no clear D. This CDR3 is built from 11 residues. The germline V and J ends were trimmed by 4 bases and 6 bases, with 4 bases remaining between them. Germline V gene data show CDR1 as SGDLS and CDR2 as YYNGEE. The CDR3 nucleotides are TGTGCCAGCAGCCTCGCCGGGGAGCTGTTTTTT. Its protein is CASSLAGELFF.

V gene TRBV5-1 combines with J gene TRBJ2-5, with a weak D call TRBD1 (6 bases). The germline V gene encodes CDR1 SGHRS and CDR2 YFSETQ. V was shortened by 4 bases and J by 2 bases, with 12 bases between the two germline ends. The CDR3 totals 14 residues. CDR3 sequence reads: CASSAGQIQETQYF. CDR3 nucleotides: TGCGCCAGCAGCGCAGGACAGATACAAGAGACCCAGTACTTC.

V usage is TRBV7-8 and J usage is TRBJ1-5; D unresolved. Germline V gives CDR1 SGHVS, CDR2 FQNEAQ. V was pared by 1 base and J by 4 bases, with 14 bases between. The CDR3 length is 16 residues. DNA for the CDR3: TGTGCCAGCAGCTTAGAGGGTTTGACCGGGAATCAGCCCCAGCATTTT. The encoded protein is CASSLEGLTGNQPQHF.

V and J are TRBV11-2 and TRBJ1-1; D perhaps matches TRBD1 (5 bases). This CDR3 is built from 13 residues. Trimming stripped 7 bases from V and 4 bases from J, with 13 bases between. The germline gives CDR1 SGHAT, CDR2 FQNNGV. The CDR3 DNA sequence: TGTGCCAGCAACGCTCAGGGAGCCACTGAAGCTTTCTTT. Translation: CASNAQGATEAFF.

CDR3 in DNA: TGCGCCAGCAGCCGACAGGAGGGAGCTAACTATGGCTACACCTTC. As protein: CASSRQEGANYGYTF. V usage is TRBV4-3 and J usage is TRBJ1-2; D is possibly TRBD1 (6 bases). Germline CDR1 and CDR2: LGHNA and YSLEER. Deletions cut 4 bases from V and 0 bases from J, with 12 bases between. CDR3 length equals 15 residues.

The CDR3 loop reads CASSGWGGTEAFF. In nucleotides, the CDR3 is TGTGCCAGCAGTGGCTGGGGGGGCACTGAAGCTTTCTTT. The gene calls are TRBV28 and TRBJ1-1; D might be TRBD1 (5 bases). Trimming left V 5 bases short and J 4 bases short, with 11 bases between. Germline CDR1 is MDHEN and CDR2 is SYDVKM. CDR3 length: 13 amino acids.

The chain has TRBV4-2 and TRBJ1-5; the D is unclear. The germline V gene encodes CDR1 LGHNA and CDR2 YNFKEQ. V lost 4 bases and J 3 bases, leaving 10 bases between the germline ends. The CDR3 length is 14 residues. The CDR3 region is CASSRSDPNQPQHF. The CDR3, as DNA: TGTGCCAGCAGCCGGTCGGATCCCAATCAGCCCCAGCATTTT.

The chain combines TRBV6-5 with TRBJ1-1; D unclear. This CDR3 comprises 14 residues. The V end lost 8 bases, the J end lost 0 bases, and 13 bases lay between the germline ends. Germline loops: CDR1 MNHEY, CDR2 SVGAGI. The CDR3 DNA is TGTGCCAGCGGTAAGGGCCCGATGAACACTGAAGCTTTCTTT. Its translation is CASGKGPMNTEAFF.

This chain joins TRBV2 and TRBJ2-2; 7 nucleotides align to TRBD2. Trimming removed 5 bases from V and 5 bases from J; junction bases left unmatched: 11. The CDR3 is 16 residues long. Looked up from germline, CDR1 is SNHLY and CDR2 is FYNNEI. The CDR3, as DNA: TGTGCCAGCAGTAACCGGGACTATGGAGGAACCGGGGAGCTGTTTTTT. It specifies CASSNRDYGGTGELFF.

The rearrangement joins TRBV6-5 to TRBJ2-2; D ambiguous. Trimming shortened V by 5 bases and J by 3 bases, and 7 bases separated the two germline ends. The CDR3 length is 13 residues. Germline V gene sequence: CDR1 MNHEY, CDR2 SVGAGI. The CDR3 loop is CASSLSDTGELFF. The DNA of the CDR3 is TGTGCCAGCAGTCTTTCCGACACCGGGGAGCTGTTTTTT.

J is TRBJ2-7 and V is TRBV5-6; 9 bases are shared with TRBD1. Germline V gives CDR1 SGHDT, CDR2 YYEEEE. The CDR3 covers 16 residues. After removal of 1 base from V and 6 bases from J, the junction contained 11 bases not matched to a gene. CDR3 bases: TGTGCCAGCAGCTTGTCATTGGACAGGGGATCTCGCGAGCAGTACTTC. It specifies CASSLSLDRGSREQYF.

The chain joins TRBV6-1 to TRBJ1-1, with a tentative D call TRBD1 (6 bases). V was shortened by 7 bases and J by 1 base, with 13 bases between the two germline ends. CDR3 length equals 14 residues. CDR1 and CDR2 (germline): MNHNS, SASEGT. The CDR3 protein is CASTFETGNTEAFF. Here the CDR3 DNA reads TGTGCCAGCACATTCGAGACAGGGAACACTGAAGCTTTCTTT.

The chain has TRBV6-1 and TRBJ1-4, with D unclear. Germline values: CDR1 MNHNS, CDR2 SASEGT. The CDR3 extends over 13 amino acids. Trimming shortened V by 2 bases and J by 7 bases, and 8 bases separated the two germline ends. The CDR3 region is CASSERWGEKLFF. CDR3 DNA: TGTGCCAGCAGTGAAAGGTGGGGTGAAAAACTGTTTTTT.

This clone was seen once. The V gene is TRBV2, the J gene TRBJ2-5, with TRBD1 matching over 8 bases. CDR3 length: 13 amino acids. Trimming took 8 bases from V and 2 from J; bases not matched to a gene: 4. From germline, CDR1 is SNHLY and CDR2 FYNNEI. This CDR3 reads CASLGTGQETQYF. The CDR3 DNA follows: TGTGCCAGCCTAGGGACAGGTCAAGAGACCCAGTACTTC. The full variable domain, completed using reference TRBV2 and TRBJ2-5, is EPEVTQTPSHQVTQMGQEVILRCVPISNHLYFYWYRQILGQKVEFLVSFYNNEISEKSEIFDDQFSVERPDGSNFTLKIRSTKLEDSAMYFCASLGTGQETQYFGPGTRLLVL.

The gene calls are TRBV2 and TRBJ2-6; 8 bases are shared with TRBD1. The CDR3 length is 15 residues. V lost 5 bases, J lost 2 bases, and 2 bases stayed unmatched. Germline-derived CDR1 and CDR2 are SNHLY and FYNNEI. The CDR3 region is CASSTQGAGANVLTF. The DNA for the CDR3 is TGTGCCAGCAGTACACAGGGGGCTGGGGCCAACGTCCTGACTTTC.

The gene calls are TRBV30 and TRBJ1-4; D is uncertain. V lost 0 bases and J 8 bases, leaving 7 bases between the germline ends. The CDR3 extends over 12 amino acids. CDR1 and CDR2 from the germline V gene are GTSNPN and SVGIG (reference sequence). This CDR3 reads CAWSVLREKLFF. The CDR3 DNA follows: TGTGCCTGGAGTGTACTCCGGGAAAAACTGTTTTTT.

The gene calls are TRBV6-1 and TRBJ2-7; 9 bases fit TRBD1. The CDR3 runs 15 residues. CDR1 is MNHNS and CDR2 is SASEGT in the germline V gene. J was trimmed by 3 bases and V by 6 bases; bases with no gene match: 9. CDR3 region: CASSRDRETFYEQYF. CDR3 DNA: TGTGCCAGCAGCAGGGACAGGGAAACTTTCTACGAGCAGTACTTC.

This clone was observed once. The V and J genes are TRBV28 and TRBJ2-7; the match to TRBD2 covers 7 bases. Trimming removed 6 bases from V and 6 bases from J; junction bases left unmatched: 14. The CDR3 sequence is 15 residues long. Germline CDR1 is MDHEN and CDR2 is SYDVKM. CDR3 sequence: CASSQWVAGASEQYF. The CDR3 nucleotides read TGTGCCAGCAGCCAATGGGTGGCGGGAGCAAGCGAGCAGTACTTC. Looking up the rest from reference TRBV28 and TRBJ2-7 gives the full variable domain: DVKVTQSSRYLVKRTGEKVFLECVQDMDHENMFWYRQDPGLGLRLIYFSYDVKMKEKGDIPEGYSVSREKKERFSLILESASTNQTSMYLCASSQWVAGASEQYFGPGTRLTVT.